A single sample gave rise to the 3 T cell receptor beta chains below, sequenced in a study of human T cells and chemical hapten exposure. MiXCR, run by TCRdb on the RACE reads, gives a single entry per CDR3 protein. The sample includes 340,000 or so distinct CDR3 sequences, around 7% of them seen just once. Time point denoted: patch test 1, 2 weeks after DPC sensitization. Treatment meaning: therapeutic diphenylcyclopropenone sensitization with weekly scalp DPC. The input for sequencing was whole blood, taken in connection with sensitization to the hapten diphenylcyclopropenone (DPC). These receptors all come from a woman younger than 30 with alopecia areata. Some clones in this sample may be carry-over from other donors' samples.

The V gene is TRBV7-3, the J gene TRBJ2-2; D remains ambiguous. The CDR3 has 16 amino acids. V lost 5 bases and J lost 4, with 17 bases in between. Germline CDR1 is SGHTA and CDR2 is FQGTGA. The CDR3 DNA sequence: TGTGCCAGCAGCCCGCGCGGAAGAGTAGGCACCGGGGAGCTGTTTTTT. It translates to CASSPRGRVGTGELFF.

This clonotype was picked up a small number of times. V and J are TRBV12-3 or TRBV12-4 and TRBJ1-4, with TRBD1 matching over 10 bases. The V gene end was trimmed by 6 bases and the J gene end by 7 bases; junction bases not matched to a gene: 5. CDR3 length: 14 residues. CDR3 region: CASSYRDRGEKLFF. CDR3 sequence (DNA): TGTGCCAGCAGCTACCGGGACAGGGGTGAAAAACTGTTTTTT.

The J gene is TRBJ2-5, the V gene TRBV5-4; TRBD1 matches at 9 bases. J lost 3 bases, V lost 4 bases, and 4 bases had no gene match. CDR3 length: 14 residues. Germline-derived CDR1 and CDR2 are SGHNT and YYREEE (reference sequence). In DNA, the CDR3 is TGTGCCAGCAGCCCACGGACAGGGGAAGAGACCCAGTACTTC. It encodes CASSPRTGEETQYF.